A single sample is the source of the 27 T cell receptor beta chains below, sequenced in a study of T cell repertoires in cytomegalovirus infection. From the reads, TCRdb called clonotypes with MiXCR, one entry per CDR3 protein. This sample has about 830,000 distinct CDR3 sequences; 32% occur once, and the top ten carry around 11%. What these receptors recognize is not known. The material sequenced was cultured CD8+ T cells from PBMCs, taken from culture after CMV antigen stimulation. The receptors were gathered from a human donor in good health (CMV status not recorded). Some clones in this sample may be carry-over from other donors' samples.

This clonotype was detected only a few times. This chain links TRBV7-6 with TRBJ1-5; no definite D call. This CDR3 has 15 residues. Looked up from germline, CDR1 is SGHVS and CDR2 is FNYEAQ. Trimming took 0 bases from V and 2 from J, leaving 8 bases between them. The CDR3 protein is CASSLATVGNQPQHF. The CDR3 DNA sequence: TGTGCCAGCAGCTTAGCGACGGTAGGCAATCAGCCCCAGCATTTT. The full variable domain, its missing parts supplied by reference TRBV7-6 and TRBJ1-5, is GAGVSQSPRYKVTKRGQDVALRCDPISGHVSLYWYRQALGQGPEFLTYFNYEAQQDKSGLPNDRFSAERPEGSISTLTIQRTEQRDSAMYRCASSLATVGNQPQHFGDGTRLSIL.

The chain joins TRBV4-1 to TRBJ2-1; possible D gene TRBD2, 5 bases. The germline CDR1 and CDR2 sequences are MGHRA and YSYEKL. This CDR3 has 13 amino acids. V was pared by 4 bases and J by 8 bases, with 12 bases between. The CDR3: CASSPVRGHEQFF. CDR3 DNA sequence: TGCGCCAGCAGCCCCGTGAGAGGGCATGAGCAGTTCTTC.

The chain employs TRBV5-4 and TRBJ1-1, with D tentatively TRBD1 (6 bases). This CDR3 has 15 residues. The germline gives CDR1 SGHNT, CDR2 YYREEE (reference sequence). V dropped 6 bases and J dropped 0 bases, with 15 bases sitting between them. CDR3 protein: CASTLWGQMNTEAFF. The CDR3 region has the DNA TGTGCCAGCACCCTTTGGGGGCAGATGAACACTGAAGCTTTCTTT.

The table lists this clonotype with a few counts. CDR3 coding DNA: TGTGCCAGCAGTTACACGGCCTCCCATGAGCAGTTCTTC. This translates into CASSYTASHEQFF. The J gene is TRBJ2-1, the V gene TRBV6-6; D ambiguous. The V gene's germline CDR1 is MNHNY and CDR2 SVGAGI (reference sequence). Trimming cost V 2 bases and J 8 bases, with 10 bases left between them. This CDR3 is built from 13 residues.

This clonotype has more than one count but fewer than ten. V is TRBV14 and J is TRBJ2-1; no clear D gene. The CDR3 extends over 14 amino acids. Between the trimmed V and J ends, which lost 5 bases and 4 bases, there was a span of 12 bases. Germline V lookup: CDR1 SGHDN, CDR2 FVKESK. In DNA form, the CDR3 reads TGTGCCAGCAGCGCGACGGCGGATTACAATGAGCAGTTCTTC. It encodes CASSATADYNEQFF.

The rearrangement uses TRBV6-2 or TRBV6-3 and TRBJ2-2; D is perhaps TRBD2 (5 bases). The V gene lost 5 bases and the J gene lost 5 bases, with 9 bases spanning the gap. Germline-derived CDR1 and CDR2 are MNHEY and SVGEGT. The CDR3 is 13 amino acids. CDR3 DNA: TGTGCCAGCAGTGCTCCGGGAACCGGGGAGCTGTTTTTT. It yields the protein CASSAPGTGELFF.

The rearrangement joins TRBV11-2 to TRBJ2-3; TRBD2 matches at 7 bases. This CDR3 contains 13 residues. Germline V lookup: CDR1 SGHAT, CDR2 FQNNGV. V was clipped by 5 bases and J by 5 bases; unmatched bases: 4. The CDR3: CASSPPSGDTQYF. In nucleotides, the CDR3 is TGTGCCAGCAGCCCGCCTAGCGGAGATACGCAGTATTTT. Full variable domain (remainder filled in from reference TRBV11-2 and TRBJ2-3): EAGVAQSPRYKIIEKRQSVAFWCNPISGHATLYWYQQILGQGPKLLIQFQNNGVVDDSQLPKDRFSAERLKGVDSTLKIQPAKLEDSAVYLCASSPPSGDTQYFGPGTRLTVL.

This clonotype was recorded a few times. The chain carries TRBV4-3 and TRBJ2-1, with 9 bases matching TRBD1. Trimming cost V 5 bases and J 5 bases; bases outside gene matches: 7. The CDR3 loop spans 15 amino acids. Germline assignment: CDR1 LGHNA and CDR2 YSLEER. The CDR3 coding sequence is TGCGCCAGCAGCGACCGGGACAGGGAACACAATGAGCAGTTCTTC. Translated: CASSDRDREHNEQFF.

This clonotype has just a few counts. This chain uses TRBV7-2 with TRBJ2-7, with TRBD1 as a possible D gene (6 bases). Germline lookup yields CDR1 SGHTA and CDR2 FQGNSA. The V and J ends lost 4 bases and 3 bases respectively, with 10 bases between them. The CDR3 runs to 13 residues. In DNA, the CDR3 is TGTGCCAGCAGCTCGGGACAACACTACGAGCAGTACGTC. Protein sequence: CASSSGQHYEQYV.

The chain combines TRBV9 with TRBJ2-2; D may be TRBD1 or TRBD2 (5 bases each). Trimming took 3 bases from V and 4 from J, leaving 7 bases between them. CDR3 length: 13 amino acids. Germline values: CDR1 SGDLS, CDR2 YYNGEE. CDR3 sequence (DNA): TGTGCCAGCAGCGGGGGGAGCACCGGGGAGCTGTTTTTT. It yields the protein CASSGGSTGELFF.

This clonotype appeared many times. The V gene is TRBV12-3 or TRBV12-4, the J gene TRBJ1-5; D ambiguous. V shed 0 bases and J shed 9 bases, with 12 bases lying between them. This CDR3 spans 14 amino acids. CDR3 coding DNA: TGTGCCAGCAGTTTAGCGCGGGTTTTGGTGCCCCAGCATTTT. Translating gives CASSLARVLVPQHF.

This chain links TRBV12-3 or TRBV12-4 with TRBJ2-2; D is unresolved. The CDR3 runs to 15 residues. Deletions cut 4 bases from V and 0 bases from J, with 9 bases between. This CDR3 is CASSSSNANTGELFF. CDR3 DNA: TGTGCCAGCAGTTCCAGCAACGCGAACACCGGGGAGCTGTTTTTT.

As regards this clonotype: The junction shows a germline mismatch at one end, possibly a read error. The chain employs TRBV27 and TRBJ2-3; unclear D gene. CDR1 and CDR2 from the germline V gene are MNHEY and SMNVEV (reference sequence). The CDR3 has 14 residues. The CDR3 DNA is TGTGCCAACAGTTTAGTGATACGCACAGATACGCAGTATTTT. Residues: CANSLVIRTDTQYF.

The chain couples TRBV20-1 to TRBJ1-1, with D unclear. The V end lost 2 bases, the J end lost 6 bases, and 16 bases lay between the germline ends. The germline V gene encodes CDR1 DFQATT and CDR2 SNEGSKA (reference sequence). This CDR3 spans 14 amino acids. CDR3 in amino acids: CSARSAKKSSEAFF. The CDR3 coding sequence is TGCAGTGCTAGATCGGCGAAGAAAAGCTCTGAAGCTTTCTTT.

V and J are TRBV14 and TRBJ2-5, with D possibly matching TRBD2 (5 bases). This CDR3 is 16 amino acids long. The V gene's germline CDR1 is SGHDN and CDR2 FVKESK. V was trimmed by 2 bases and J by 1 base, leaving 14 bases between them. CDR3 amino acids: CASSQTRGKSQETQYF. The CDR3 DNA sequence: TGTGCCAGCAGCCAAACTAGAGGGAAAAGCCAAGAGACCCAGTACTTC. Using reference TRBV14 and TRBJ2-5 for the parts outside the CDR3, the full variable domain is EAGVTQFPSHSVIEKGQTVTLRCDPISGHDNLYWYRRVMGKEIKFLLHFVKESKQDESGMPNNRFLAERTGGTYSTLKVQPAELEDSGVYFCASSQTRGKSQETQYFGPGTRLLVL.

The rearrangement links TRBV24-1 to TRBJ1-2, with D possibly TRBD1 on 5 matching bases. V lost 8 bases, J lost 1 base, and 13 bases lay in between. This CDR3 spans 14 amino acids. Germline lookup yields CDR1 KGHDR and CDR2 SFDVKD. In nucleotides, the CDR3 is TGTGCCACCACTCCGGGGGTTTATAACTATGGCTACACCTTC. Translated, it gives CATTPGVYNYGYTF.

At least ten counts were recorded for this clonotype. The gene calls are TRBV6-2 or TRBV6-3 and TRBJ2-7; 9 nucleotides agree with TRBD2. Germline V gives CDR1 MNHEY, CDR2 SVGEGT. The CDR3 is 14 amino acids. Unmatched junction bases numbered 2, after V lost 0 bases and J lost 5 bases. CDR3 amino acids: CASSYSSGGHEQYV. CDR3 DNA sequence: TGTGCCAGCAGTTACTCTAGCGGGGGACACGAGCAGTACGTC.

V usage is TRBV10-3 and J usage is TRBJ2-1; D gene ambiguous. Germline V lookup: CDR1 ENHRY, CDR2 SYGVKD. The V end was cut by 3 bases, the J end by 8 bases, with 11 bases between. The CDR3 extends over 13 amino acids. The CDR3 DNA reads as TGTGCCATCAGTGAAAAAGGGTTGGATGAGCAGTTCTTC. It specifies CAISEKGLDEQFF.

This clonotype has just a few counts. The chain has TRBV7-9 and TRBJ2-5; 7 bases map to TRBD1. Germline CDR1 SEHNR, CDR2 FQNEAQ (reference sequence). The CDR3 is 14 residues long. The V segment lost 6 bases and the J segment 3 bases; nucleotides outside the gene matches: 7. DNA of the CDR3: TGTGCCAGCAGTGGCCGGGACAGTGAAGAGACCCAGTACTTC. This translates into CASSGRDSEETQYF.

This clonotype was detected only a few times. The chain couples TRBV6-5 to TRBJ1-1, with 7 bases aligning to TRBD1. Unmatched junction bases numbered 23, after V lost 4 bases and J lost 6 bases. CDR3 length equals 19 residues. CDR1 and CDR2 (germline): MNHEY, SVGAGI. The CDR3, as DNA: TGTGCCAGCAGTTCCCGTTACATCAGGACAGGCCTGGAGGACGCTGAAGCTTTCTTT. This encodes CASSSRYIRTGLEDAEAFF.

This clonotype showed up many times. The V call is TRBV2, the J call TRBJ1-2; 8 bases are a match to TRBD1. CDR3 length: 11 residues. V gave up 10 bases and J gave up 8 bases; unmatched junction bases: 6. CDR1 is SNHLY, CDR2 FYNNEI, per germline. CDR3 coding DNA: TGTGCCACCCCTCGGGACAGGGGCTACACCTTC. Its translation: CATPRDRGYTF.

This chain connects TRBV6-2 or TRBV6-3 to TRBJ1-5; 7 bases fit TRBD1. CDR1 MNHEY and CDR2 SVGEGT come from the germline V gene. This CDR3 is built from 15 residues. Trimming removed 2 bases from V and 6 bases from J; junction bases left unmatched: 7. CDR3 in DNA: TGTGCCAGCAGTTACACGGGACAGTCGGGTCAGCCCCAGCATTTT. It codes for CASSYTGQSGQPQHF.

V is TRBV6-5 and J is TRBJ1-6; D perhaps matches TRBD1 (5 bases). The germline V gene has CDR1 MNHEY and CDR2 SVGAGI. The CDR3 length is 17 residues. Deletions cut 0 bases from V and 0 bases from J, with 9 bases between. The CDR3 DNA sequence: TGTGCCAGCAGTTACTCTACAGGACCCTCCTATAATTCACCCCTCCACTTT. It codes for CASSYSTGPSYNSPLHF.

DNA of the CDR3: TGTGCCAGCAGCTCGAACAAGCCAACAGGTCTTGAGCAGTTCTTC. As protein: CASSSNKPTGLEQFF. This chain links TRBV7-9 with TRBJ2-1; weak D call: TRBD1 (5 bases). The CDR3 totals 15 residues. Trimming took off 4 bases at V and 9 bases at J, with 19 bases between the two ends. CDR1 is SEHNR, CDR2 FQNEAQ, per germline (reference sequence).

This clonotype was counted only a few times. The gene calls are TRBV20-1 and TRBJ2-7; a possible D gene is TRBD1 (6 bases). V was clipped by 2 bases and J by 2 bases, with 16 bases between them. The germline gives CDR1 DFQATT, CDR2 SNEGSKA (reference sequence). The CDR3 has 15 residues. CDR3 protein: CSARSRDRTAYEQYV. Here the CDR3 DNA reads TGCAGTGCTAGATCTCGAGACAGGACCGCCTACGAGCAGTACGTC.

This clonotype was counted only a few times. This sequence joins TRBV28 and TRBJ2-7; no clear D. The CDR3 covers 14 residues. V was clipped by 6 bases and J by 2 bases, with 14 bases between them. Germline V gives CDR1 MDHEN, CDR2 SYDVKM. CDR3 coding DNA: TGTGCCAGCAGCCTCGCAACTCGGGCCTACGAGCAGTACGTC. Its translation is CASSLATRAYEQYV.

This clonotype came up a few times. V is TRBV20-1 and J is TRBJ1-4; D possibly corresponds to TRBD1 (5 bases). Germline CDR1 and CDR2: DFQATT and SNEGSKA (reference sequence). The CDR3 consists of 13 residues. V was cut by 5 bases and J by 7 bases, with 14 bases left in between. The CDR3 DNA reads as TGCAGTGCTCGCCCCACAGGTCGTGAAAAACTGTTTTTT. It codes for CSARPTGREKLFF.